These T cell receptor beta chains were read from a single sample in a study of blood T cell repertoires in COVID-19. Sequencing used immunoSEQ multiplex PCR; TCRdb keeps in-frame clones, though not all of them. The table lists roughly 220,000 clones, 84% of them singletons. Sequencing used peripheral blood. These receptor sequences come from a man aged 25 to 45 with active or convalescent COVID-19. Both conserved end residues are part of each CDR3. The D gene is left open where the match is weak. Not all rows give a size; the values are once, few, many and, for expanded clones, a class.

v_gene	d_gene	j_gene	abundance	CDR3nt	CDR3aa
TRBV7-2	TRBD2	TRBJ2-5	few	TGTGCCAGCAGCCCCGGACTAGCACAAAACCAGTACTTC	CASSPGLAQNQYF
TRBV19	NA	TRBJ2-2	NA	TGTGCCACTTCAGGGGACACCGGGGAGCTGTTTTTT	CATSGDTGELFF
TRBV25-1	TRBD1	TRBJ2-7	NA	TGTGCCAGCAGTGAATGGACAGGGGGTCTGCGCGAGCAGTACTTC	CASSEWTGGLREQYF
TRBV19	TRBD1	TRBJ1-2	NA	TGTGCCAGTCGTAAACAGGGGATAGAAGGCTACACCTTC	CASRKQGIEGYTF
TRBV6-5	TRBD1	TRBJ1-6	NA	TGTGCCAGCAGTTACCTAGACAGGGCTAATTCACCCCTCCACTTT	CASSYLDRANSPLHF
TRBV5-6	NA	TRBJ1-2	once	TGTGCCAGCAGCGTCACGGGGAGTAACTATGGCTACACCTTC	CASSVTGSNYGYTF
TRBV4-3	NA	TRBJ2-7	NA	TGCGCCAGCAGCCCCCGCGGGCGAGAGGACGAGCAGTACTTC	CASSPRGREDEQYF
TRBV6-5	NA	TRBJ1-2	NA	TGTGCCAGCGATACCGCTACAGCCTTTAACTATGGCTACACCTTC	CASDTATAFNYGYTF
TRBV6-6	TRBD1	TRBJ2-7	few	TGTGCCAGCACCCCCGGGACAGGAGTCTACGAGCAGTACTTC	CASTPGTGVYEQYF
TRBV5-4	TRBD1	TRBJ1-2	NA	TGTGCCAGCAGCTGGACAGGGGCTAACTATGGCTACACCTTC	CASSWTGANYGYTF
TRBV28	TRBD1	TRBJ2-3	NA	TGTGCCAGCAGTCCTGAGGGACAGGGGTTCGATACGCAGTATTTT	CASSPEGQGFDTQYF
TRBV5-6	NA	TRBJ1-2	NA	TGTGCCAGCAGGTCCGGCGGAGCGGGCTATGGCTACACCTTC	CASRSGGAGYGYTF
TRBV19	NA	TRBJ2-7	NA	TGTGCCAGCCAGGACAGCTCCTACGAGCAGTACTTC	CASQDSSYEQYF
TRBV5-1	NA	TRBJ2-2	NA	TGCGCCAGCCATACAGGGACCGGGGAGCTGTTTTTT	CASHTGTGELFF
TRBV5-1	NA	TRBJ2-5	NA	TGCGCCAGCAGCTTGGATAGGCCGGGAGAGACCCAGTACTTC	CASSLDRPGETQYF
TRBV5-1	TRBD2	TRBJ2-5	NA	TGCGCCAGCAGCTTGCTAGCGGAGACTAGTACCCAGTACTTC	CASSLLAETSTQYF
TRBV5-1	NA	TRBJ2-1	NA	TGCGCCAGCAGCTCCTCACTAGTATTACTTGAGCAGTTCTTC	CASSSSLVLLEQFF
TRBV28	TRBD2	TRBJ2-5	once	TGTGCCAGCAGTTCACCGGGACTAGCGGCTAAAGAGACCCAGTACTTC	CASSSPGLAAKETQYF
TRBV3-1/TRBV3-2	NA	TRBJ2-1	NA	TGTGCCAGCAGCTACGGGGACAATGAGCAGTTCTTC	CASSYGDNEQFF
TRBV5-1	NA	TRBJ1-2	NA	TGCGCCAGCAGCCCCGACGGGACATTCTATGGCTACACCTTC	CASSPDGTFYGYTF
TRBV7-9	TRBD1	TRBJ1-3	NA	TGTGCCAGCAGCTACGGAGGGACAGCTGGAAACACCATATATTTT	CASSYGGTAGNTIYF
TRBV28	NA	TRBJ2-2	NA	TGTGCCAGCAGTTCTAGCGCGAACACCGGGGAGCTGTTTTTT	CASSSSANTGELFF
TRBV28	NA	TRBJ1-1	NA	TGTGCCAGCAGTCAACAGGTCCCTGAAGCTTTCTTT	CASSQQVPEAFF
TRBV29-1	TRBD1	TRBJ2-2	NA	TGCAGCGTTGACAGGGGGTTCACCGGGGAGCTGTTTTTT	CSVDRGFTGELFF
TRBV7-2	TRBD1	TRBJ2-7	NA	TGTGCCAGCAGCGCTCGACAGGGCTCTAGCGAGCAGTACTTC	CASSARQGSSEQYF
TRBV14	NA	TRBJ1-2	NA	TGTGCCAGCAGCCTCATCATGGGGCGCGACTATGGCTACACCTTC	CASSLIMGRDYGYTF
TRBV10-3	NA	TRBJ2-7	NA	TGTGCCATCAGTGAGGGGGCCAGCTACGAGCAGTACTTC	CAISEGASYEQYF
TRBV7-9	NA	TRBJ2-5	NA	TGTGCCACCAAGTCTCCAACTAGAGGACAAGAGACCCAGTACTTC	CATKSPTRGQETQYF
TRBV18	NA	TRBJ1-5	few	TGTGCCAGCTCACCTGATATGGCACCATATAGCAATCAGCCCCAGCATTTT	CASSPDMAPYSNQPQHF
TRBV15	TRBD1	TRBJ1-2	NA	TGTGCCACCCGACCGGAGGGACAGGGGTCCTATGGCTACACCTTC	CATRPEGQGSYGYTF
TRBV11-2	TRBD2	TRBJ2-7	NA	TGTGCCAGCAGCTTAGGACTAGCGGGGCTTTACGAGCAGTACTTC	CASSLGLAGLYEQYF
TRBV15	TRBD2	TRBJ2-3	NA	TGTGCCACCAGCAGAGGGGGGGGAATCACAGATACGCAGTATTTT	CATSRGGGITDTQYF